This is a list of T cell receptor beta chains from one sample in a study of metastatic and nonmetastatic thyroid tumors. TCRdb reprocessed the PCR reads via MiXCR. This sample has about 69,000 clones; around 14% occur once, and the top ten carry approximately 6.1%. The sample was blood. All receptors derive from a male donor with papillary thyroid cancer or a benign thyroid nodule (not recorded which). Some clones in this sample may be carry-over from other donors' samples. CDR3s include the opening cysteine and the closing phenylalanine or tryptophan. Fields, in order: D gene, clone size, J gene, V gene, CDR3 protein, CDR3 DNA. The D gene is left open where the match is weak. Some rows mark clone size as missing; the rest say once, few, many or name a class of expanded clone.

.,many,TRBJ1-2,TRBV19,CASIQGDYGYTF,TGTGCCAGTATCCAGGGTGACTATGGCTACACCTTC
.,.,TRBJ2-7,TRBV5-1,CASSPRLASYEQYF,TGCGCCAGCAGCCCGAGGTTGGCCTCCTACGAGCAGTACTTC
.,few,TRBJ2-1,TRBV18,CASSPFGQNSYNEQFF,TGTGCCAGCTCACCATTTGGCCAGAACTCCTACAATGAGCAGTTCTTC
.,few,TRBJ1-5,TRBV19,CASSIVGRSYSNQPQHF,TGCGCCAGTAGTATAGTTGGCAGGAGCTATAGCAATCAGCCCCAGCATTTT
.,many,TRBJ2-3,TRBV5-1,CASSLDTSAADTQYF,TGCGCCAGCAGCTTGGACACCTCTGCCGCAGATACGCAGTATTTT
.,.,TRBJ1-2,TRBV5-1,CASSLVGGGSEYGYTF,TGCGCCAGCAGCTTGGTAGGAGGCGGATCGGAGTATGGCTACACCTTC
TRBD2,many,TRBJ2-1,TRBV7-9,CASSLMSSGRHNEQFF,TGTGCCAGCAGCTTAATGTCTAGCGGGAGGCACAATGAGCAGTTCTTC
.,few,TRBJ2-4,TRBV3-1,CASSQGTGSGIQYF,TGTGCCAGCAGTCAGGGGACGGGTTCGGGCATTCAGTACTTC
.,many,TRBJ2-1,TRBV15,CATSRGRYVGTDNEQFF,TGTGCCACCAGCAGAGGTAGATACGTGGGTACCGACAATGAGCAGTTCTTC
.,many,TRBJ2-3,TRBV19,CASTLRGGRSDTQYF,TGTGCCAGTACCCTAAGGGGGGGGAGGTCAGATACGCAGTATTTT
.,many,TRBJ1-3,TRBV7-2,CASSFYSGNTIYF,TGTGCCAGCAGCTTTTACTCTGGAAACACCATATATTTT
.,.,TRBJ1-1,TRBV6-4,CASSECTIASDTEAFF,TGTGCCAGCAGTGAGTGTACAATCGCCTCGGATACCGAAGCTTTCTTT
TRBD1,many,TRBJ1-5,TRBV20-1,CSARRRGTVGQPQHF,TGCAGTGCTAGAAGGCGCGGGACAGTTGGTCAGCCCCAGCATTTT
.,many,TRBJ1-1,TRBV5-1,CASSLGVGANTEAFF,TGCGCCAGCAGCTTGGGGGTGGGCGCGAACACTGAAGCTTTCTTT
.,many,TRBJ2-3,TRBV10-3,CAIATRGLSTDTQYF,TGTGCCATCGCGACCCGGGGTCTCAGCACAGATACGCAGTATTTT
.,many,TRBJ1-2,TRBV4-1,CASSQGPSERVYGYTF,TGCGCCAGCAGCCAAGGGCCCTCCGAGCGTGTCTATGGCTACACCTTC
.,few,TRBJ2-4,TRBV5-6,CASSSTTEIAKNIQYF,TGTGCCAGCAGCTCGACGACGGAGATAGCCAAAAACATTCAGTACTTC
.,many,TRBJ1-5,TRBV7-9,CASSRGDQPQHF,TGTGCCAGCAGCCGGGGGGATCAGCCCCAGCATTTT
TRBD2,.,TRBJ2-1,TRBV6-1,CASSECLLSREGRNEQFF,TGTGCCAGCAGTGAGTGCCTTCTCTCTCGGGAGGGCCGGAATGAGCAGTTCTTC
TRBD2,many,TRBJ2-1,TRBV9,CASSVGTSGDSSYNEQFF,TGTGCCAGCAGCGTAGGGACTAGCGGGGACAGCTCCTACAATGAGCAGTTCTTC
TRBD1,.,TRBJ1-5,TRBV30,CAWSARTGDQPQHF,TGTGCCTGGAGTGCCCGAACAGGGGATCAGCCCCAGCATTTT
TRBD2,many,TRBJ2-7,TRBV7-3,CASSLGPAGGEQYF,TGTGCCAGCAGCTTAGGGCCGGCGGGGGGCGAGCAGTACTTC
.,many,TRBJ2-1,TRBV20-1,CSARLASVYNEQFF,TGCAGTGCTAGACTAGCGTCTGTTTACAATGAGCAGTTCTTC
TRBD1,few,TRBJ1-1,TRBV6-2/TRBV6-3,CASSWDRALSEASF,TGTGCCAGCAGCTGGGACAGAGCCCTGAGCGAAGCTTCCTTT
.,many,TRBJ1-1,TRBV7-2,CASSTENTEAFF,TGTGCCAGCAGCACAGAGAACACTGAAGCTTTCTTT
.,.,TRBJ2-2,TRBV5-1,CASRAIVTGELFF,TGCGCCAGCAGAGCTATCGTAACCGGGGAGCTGTTTTTT
TRBD2,many,TRBJ2-1,TRBV3-1,CASSQDTLAGDGEQFF,TGTGCCAGCAGCCAAGATACCCTAGCGGGAGACGGTGAGCAGTTCTTC
.,.,TRBJ2-6,TRBV27,CASSLSGANVLTF,TGTGCCAGCAGCCTGTCTGGGGCCAACGTCCTGACTTTC
.,many,TRBJ2-2,TRBV10-1,CASSSGTNTGELFF,TGTGCCAGCAGTTCCGGGACCAACACCGGGGAGCTGTTTTTT
TRBD1,many,TRBJ1-2,TRBV18,CASSPPGQGGYGYTF,TGTGCCAGCTCACCACCGGGACAGGGAGGCTATGGCTACACCTTC
TRBD1,.,TRBJ2-2,TRBV4-3,CASSQEPRTGAYTGELFF,TGCGCCAGCAGCCAAGAACCCCGTACAGGGGCGTACACCGGGGAGCTGTTTTTT
.,many,TRBJ1-2,TRBV18,CASSPRDLSYTF,TGTGCCAGCTCACCAAGGGATTTGAGCTACACCTTC
.,few,TRBJ1-5,TRBV6-1,CASKETGHQHF,TGTGCCAGCAAGGAGACAGGACATCAGCATTTT
.,many,TRBJ2-7,TRBV5-1,CASKGELYEQYF,TGCGCCAGCAAAGGAGAACTATACGAGCAGTACTTC
.,many,TRBJ1-6,TRBV19,CASSIASSYNSPLHF,TGTGCCAGTAGTATCGCGAGCTCCTATAATTCACCCCTCCACTTT
.,many,TRBJ1-1,TRBV11-2,CASSFGLDTEAFF,TGTGCCAGCAGCTTCGGTCTGGACACTGAAGCTTTCTTT
TRBD1,.,TRBJ2-7,TRBV12-3/TRBV12-4,CASSSEGTASYEQYF,TGTGCCAGCAGTTCCGAGGGGACAGCCTCCTACGAGCAGTACTTC
TRBD1,many,TRBJ1-5,TRBV20-1,CSARYRGSNQPQHF,TGCAGTGCTAGGTACAGGGGGAGCAATCAGCCCCAGCATTTT
TRBD2,many,TRBJ2-1,TRBV4-2,CASSQEPGLAGDNEQFF,TGTGCCAGCAGCCAAGAACCGGGACTAGCGGGAGATAATGAGCAGTTCTTC
.,many,TRBJ2-1,TRBV9,CASSVRVVTDSEQFF,TGTGCCAGCAGCGTCAGGGTCGTGACAGACAGTGAGCAGTTCTTC
.,many,TRBJ1-5,TRBV27,CASSSAYRAYSNQPQHF,TGTGCCAGCAGTTCGGCATATCGGGCCTATAGCAATCAGCCCCAGCATTTT
.,many,TRBJ1-2,TRBV20-1,CSASQGSDYGYTF,TGCAGTGCTAGCCAGGGTTCGGACTATGGCTACACCTTC
.,many,TRBJ2-2,TRBV2,CASSDTYRAGELFF,TGTGCCAGCAGCGACACTTACAGGGCTGGGGAGCTGTTTTTT
TRBD1,.,TRBJ2-7,TRBV7-8,CASSLLIRRDRASYEQYF,TGTGCCAGCAGCTTACTTATTCGCCGGGACAGGGCCTCCTACGAGCAGTACTTC
.,many,TRBJ2-1,TRBV11-2,CASSFTSGDYYNEQFF,TGTGCCAGCAGCTTTACCAGCGGAGACTATTACAATGAGCAGTTCTTC
.,many,TRBJ1-2,TRBV29-1,CSVEDWGGYTF,TGCAGCGTTGAAGATTGGGGAGGCTACACCTTC
.,many,TRBJ2-3,TRBV29-1,CSVVTGRGGADTQYF,TGCAGCGTTGTTACAGGGAGAGGTGGGGCAGATACGCAGTATTTT
.,many,TRBJ1-6,TRBV4-3,CASSQEGGINSPLHF,TGCGCCAGCAGCCAAGAAGGGGGGATTAATTCACCCCTCCACTTT
TRBD2,once,TRBJ2-3,TRBV3-1,CAIRTSGRTDTQYF,TGTGCCATCAGAACTAGCGGCCGCACAGATACGCAGTATTTT
.,many,TRBJ1-1,TRBV30,CAWTLGRTKAFF,TGTGCCTGGACTCTAGGGAGGACTAAAGCTTTCTTT
.,many,TRBJ2-1,TRBV19,CASSRARYNEQFF,TGTGCCAGTAGTAGGGCCAGATACAATGAGCAGTTCTTC
.,many,TRBJ2-1,TRBV5-6,CASSFSRGGGNEQFF,TGTGCCAGCAGCTTTAGCAGGGGCGGCGGCAATGAGCAGTTCTTC
.,.,TRBJ1-1,TRBV6-1,CASRTMGICYMNTEAFF,TGTGCCAGCAGGACTATGGGGATCTGTTACATGAACACTGAAGCTTTCTTT